This T cell receptor beta chain comes out of a study of blood T cell repertoires in COVID-19 (dated by TCRdb to 2019 to 2021). Notes on the research overall: Collaborator samples came from the United States, Italy and Spain and covered acute and convalescent phases of COVID-19. The material from the prospective study consisted of cDNA or gDNA derived from T cells, B-cell-depleted T cells, or PBMCs. The dataset comprised deeply sampled blood TCRbeta repertoires from subjects exposed to, actively infected with, or recovered from COVID-19. The repertoires were made available in a free public database intended to serve as a resource for research on the immune response to SARS-CoV-2. Samples came from the ongoing ImmuneRACE study (first 160 participants) plus 1,254 subjects from 6 global collaborators. A de-identified subject ID, COVID-19 status, age in years and sex were almost always included in the sample metadata. Where available, HLA class I and class II types were taken from metadata supplied by the sample provider and were not determined by assay-based typing. Overall study outcomes, separate from this receptor: How much clinical and demographic metadata was included differed by source and by participant, and the metadata was provided uncurated.

TCRbeta CDR3 regions were amplified from genomic DNA by means of the immunoSEQ Assay, a bias-controlled multiplex PCR. The original pipeline was this. Within the assay, amplification of reference gene primers was used to estimate how many nucleated cells each sample contained. Sequence reads were collapsed and filtered to measure the absolute abundance of every unique TCRbeta CDR3 rearrangement. For each sample, productive Simpson clonality was calculated as the square root of Simpson's diversity index over productive rearrangements. Imported from immuneACCESS, the table was reduced by TCRdb to in-frame sequences with V and J called. These copies leave out some clones; in studies compared against another copy, an unresolved V gene accounts for under half, and the cause of the remainder is not known. V and J calls and clone size are copied from that table; D and trimming were computed from the DNA. For this sample the table gives around 500,000 clones, of which around 89% were detected only once. Of the sample, 1.8% is held by the ten largest clones.

A note on this clone: Its antigen has not been determined. The input lacks base qualities; no much larger clone sits a single base away.

The CDR3 spans 15 residues, from the cysteine through the phenylalanine. Here the CDR3 DNA is all that survives: 45 bases in frame from base 1. As encoded in the germline V gene (reference sequence), CDR1 is LGHDT while CDR2 is YNNKEL. V loses 4 bases, J loses 4 bases, and the germline ends lie 16 bases apart. Participants in the prospective study were enrolled through a virtual design, were aged roughly 18 to 100 years, and lived in approximately 25 United States geographic areas. In the prospective study, cohorts were assigned on the basis of participant-reported clinical history obtained from a screening survey and a study questionnaire. For ImmuneRACE Cohort 3, a participant was defined as recovered based on two consecutive negative NP/OP PCR tests, clearance by a healthcare professional, or resolution of symptoms. In the prospective study, whole blood, serum and a nasopharyngeal or oropharyngeal swab were collected from each participant by mobile phlebotomists. Prospective study participants could optionally give additional blood draws and questionnaires over an approximately 2-month period. Before DNA extraction, blood samples from the prospective study were shipped at room temperature or frozen.

In this chain, TRBV3-1 (or the pseudogene TRBV3-2) is recombined with TRBJ1-1; the D gene remains uncertain. Sequenced input: PBMCs or T cells enriched from blood (not recorded which). The TCR comes from a middle-aged woman who had recovered from COVID-19. The sequenced DNA is TGTGCCAGCAGCCTTGGGCCACTCCTTGGCACTGAAGCTTTCTTT. The encoded protein is CASSLGPLLGTEAFF.